Below, 27 T cell receptor beta chains from the same sample are listed, as sequenced in a study of blood T cells in healthy people across ages. A second PCR of 7 to 11 cycles used a sample-barcoded 5' primer and a J-beta primer mix. TCRdb reanalysed the 5' RACE reads using MiXCR and keeps one entry per CDR3 protein. This repertoire shows about 680,000 distinct CDR3 sequences, 45% to 50% found once; its top ten account for roughly 30%. The sequencing input was blood. The receptors stem from a woman in her sixties or seventies in good health.

This clonotype occurred a few times. The V gene is TRBV6-2 or TRBV6-3, the J gene TRBJ2-5; 9 nucleotides agree with TRBD1. After removal of 5 bases from V and 4 bases from J, the junction contained 5 bases not matched to a gene. The CDR3 totals 14 residues. Germline CDR1 is MNHEY and CDR2 is SVGEGT. The CDR3 nucleotides are TGTGCCAGCAGTGTCCGGGACAGGGTAGAGACCCAGTACTTC. This sequence encodes CASSVRDRVETQYF.

This chain links TRBV6-5 with TRBJ2-3; TRBD2 is a possible D gene (5 bases). V gave up 5 bases and J gave up 2 bases, with 11 bases separating them. Per germline, CDR1 MNHEY and CDR2 SVGAGI. This CDR3 is built from 14 residues. CDR3 protein: CASSRGRYTDTQYF. CDR3 nucleotide sequence: TGTGCCAGCAGTAGAGGGAGATACACAGATACGCAGTATTTT.

This clonotype has just a few counts. The V call is TRBV20-1, the J call TRBJ2-1; perhaps TRBD1 as D (5 bases). Germline V gene sequence: CDR1 DFQATT, CDR2 SNEGSKA (reference sequence). Trimming cost V 4 bases and J 4 bases, with 11 bases left between them. The CDR3 totals 13 residues. The CDR3 is CSAISGLYNEQFF. CDR3 nucleotide sequence: TGCAGTGCTATCTCAGGGTTGTACAATGAGCAGTTCTTC.

V is TRBV20-1 and J is TRBJ2-3; a weak D match, TRBD1 (6 bases). CDR1 and CDR2 (germline): DFQATT, SNEGSKA (reference sequence). This CDR3 has 13 amino acids. This CDR3 is CSPGTQDTDTQYF. The CDR3 DNA follows: TGCAGCCCCGGGACACAGGACACAGATACGCAGTATTTT.

The chain links TRBV7-2 to TRBJ1-1; 7 nucleotides agree with TRBD1. In germline, CDR1 is SGHTA, CDR2 FQGNSA. The J segment lost 5 bases and the V segment lost 3 bases, leaving 15 bases of the junction unmatched. CDR3 length equals 17 residues. The CDR3 DNA sequence: TGTGCCAGCAGCTTTTGGGGTCGAAGGGGGCGCGGGACTGAAGCTTTCTTT. The encoded protein is CASSFWGRRGRGTEAFF.

The chain joins TRBV7-2 to TRBJ1-5, with TRBD1 identical over 8 bases. V was pared by 3 bases and J by 1 base, with 5 bases of the junction left unmatched. Germline loops: CDR1 SGHTA, CDR2 FQGNSA. The CDR3 sequence is 16 residues long. DNA of the CDR3: TGTGCCAGCAGCTTTTACAGGGGGTACAGCAATCAGCCCCAGCATTTT. Protein product: CASSFYRGYSNQPQHF.

This clonotype was found a few times. J is TRBJ2-1 and V is TRBV25-1, with D perhaps matching TRBD2 (5 bases). V was clipped by 2 bases and J by 2 bases, with 10 bases between them. The CDR3 loop spans 15 amino acids. Germline-derived CDR1 and CDR2 are MGHDK and SYGVNS. CDR3 region: CASSEVNSAYNEQFF. The CDR3 DNA reads as TGTGCCAGCAGTGAAGTTAATAGCGCCTACAATGAGCAGTTCTTC.

A single count supports this clonotype. V gene TRBV4-3 combines with J gene TRBJ2-3, with D maybe TRBD1 (5 bases). V lost 4 bases, J lost 0 bases, and 11 bases lay in between. The CDR3 is made up of 15 amino acids. Germline CDR1 LGHNA, CDR2 YSLEER. The CDR3 sequence: CASSLSRASTDTQYF. The CDR3 DNA follows: TGCGCCAGCAGCCTATCCAGGGCCAGCACAGATACGCAGTATTTT.

This clonotype showed up just a few times. This chain uses TRBV27 with TRBJ2-3; either TRBD1 or TRBD2 may supply D (5 bases each). The V end lost 2 bases, the J end lost 5 bases, and 11 bases lay between the germline ends. The CDR3 extends over 14 amino acids. The germline V gene has CDR1 MNHEY and CDR2 SMNVEV (reference sequence). CDR3: CASSLRPGGDTQYF. CDR3 DNA: TGTGCCAGCAGTTTAAGGCCTGGGGGAGATACGCAGTATTTT.

The chain couples TRBV12-3 or TRBV12-4 to TRBJ1-2, with TRBD1 as a possible D gene (5 bases). The CDR3 is made up of 14 amino acids. V lost 3 bases, J lost 2 bases, and 10 bases lay in between. The CDR3: CASSFRAGNYGYTF. The DNA of the CDR3 is TGTGCCAGCAGTTTCCGGGCAGGGAACTATGGCTACACCTTC.

The chain joins TRBV5-1 to TRBJ2-3, with a possible D match to TRBD1 (6 bases). The CDR3 is made up of 17 amino acids. From germline, CDR1 is SGHRS and CDR2 YFSETQ. Trimming took off 1 base at V and 2 bases at J, with 17 bases between the two ends. The CDR3 protein is CASSLLFWTADTDTQYF. The CDR3 bases are TGCGCCAGCAGCTTGCTGTTTTGGACAGCGGACACAGATACGCAGTATTTT.

This chain joins TRBV20-1 and TRBJ2-1; TRBD1 matches 7 bases. The J call could be wrong; TRBJ2-7 is a better fit for the DNA end. CDR3 length: 14 amino acids. Germline loops: CDR1 DFQATT, CDR2 SNEGSKA (reference sequence). CDR3 nucleotide sequence: TGCAGTGGGGAAAGCCAGCAGGGGGCCTACGAGCAGTACTTC. Its protein product is CSGESQQGAYEQYF.

The chain combines TRBV11-2 with TRBJ2-3, with D tentatively TRBD1 or TRBD2 (5 bases each). Germline V gives CDR1 SGHAT, CDR2 FQNNGV. The CDR3 has 15 amino acids. Trimming left V 5 bases short and J 1 base short, with 13 bases between. The CDR3 DNA reads TGTGCCAGCAGCCCCTCGGGGCGGGGCACAGATACGCAGTATTTT. Its protein is CASSPSGRGTDTQYF.

The rearrangement uses TRBV4-1 and TRBJ2-5; D is unresolved. V was shortened by 0 bases and J by 5 bases, with 16 bases between the two germline ends. CDR3 length: 16 amino acids. Per germline, CDR1 MGHRA and CDR2 YSYEKL. Here the CDR3 DNA reads TGCGCCAGCAGCCAAGAAGACACGGCCGGGTATGAGACCCAGTACTTC. Its translation: CASSQEDTAGYETQYF.

The CDR3 is CASSLQRPRYEQYF. The CDR3 region has the DNA TGTGCCAGCAGTTTACAGCGGCCCCGCTACGAGCAGTACTTC. V is TRBV27 and J is TRBJ2-7, with D possibly matching TRBD2 (5 bases). The length of the CDR3 is 14 residues. The V end was cut by 2 bases, the J end by 3 bases, with 11 bases between. Germline-derived CDR1 and CDR2 are MNHEY and SMNVEV (reference sequence).

This chain joins TRBV29-1 and TRBJ1-1; possibly TRBD1 for D (5 bases). The CDR3 runs to 11 residues. Germline assignment: CDR1 SQVTM and CDR2 ANQGSEA. Trimming pared 0 bases from V and 10 bases from J, leaving 9 bases between. CDR3 DNA: TGCAGCGTTGAAGATCGGGGACCAGCTTTCTTT. Its protein is CSVEDRGPAFF.

This chain connects TRBV5-6 to TRBJ2-7; TRBD2 is a possible D gene (5 bases). The V gene's germline CDR1 is SGHDT and CDR2 YYEEEE. Trimming removed 0 bases from V and 1 base from J, with 11 bases in between. CDR3 length: 15 amino acids. CDR3 residues: CASSLAPGGSYEQYF. CDR3 DNA: TGTGCCAGCAGCTTGGCGCCAGGAGGTTCCTACGAGCAGTACTTC.

The rearrangement links TRBV9 to TRBJ1-2; perhaps TRBD1 as D (6 bases). Deletions cut 4 bases from V and 4 bases from J, with 14 bases between. Germline CDR1 reads SGDLS; CDR2 reads YYNGEE. This CDR3 comprises 14 residues. The chain's CDR3 is CASSPEDRLYGYTF. For the CDR3, the DNA is TGTGCCAGCAGCCCAGAGGACAGACTCTATGGCTACACCTTC.

This clonotype was observed a few times. V is TRBV20-1 and J is TRBJ2-1; D is undetermined. V dropped 4 bases and J dropped 6 bases, with 16 bases sitting between them. The CDR3 totals 14 residues. The germline V gene has CDR1 DFQATT and CDR2 SNEGSKA (reference sequence). In nucleotides, the CDR3 is TGCAGTGCTAACACTTGGCAGAAAAGCAATGAGCAGTTCTTC. Residues: CSANTWQKSNEQFF.

The chain has TRBV14 and TRBJ1-1; D gene uncertain. The CDR3 has 10 amino acids. Between the trimmed V and J ends, which lost 1 base and 8 bases, there was a span of 2 bases. Germline V CDR1 and CDR2: SGHDN, FVKESK. The CDR3 protein is CASSQVEAFF. In DNA, the CDR3 is TGTGCCAGCAGCCAAGTCGAAGCTTTCTTT.

On this clonotype: Sequence at one end of the junction differs from germline and may be a read error. The chain joins TRBV6-5 to TRBJ1-4, with D possibly matching TRBD1 (6 bases). Germline values: CDR1 MNHEY, CDR2 SVGAGI. The CDR3 extends over 15 amino acids. CDR3 residues: CASSHATGVEEELFF. The CDR3 DNA is TGTGCTAGCAGTCACGCGACAGGAGTAGAGGAAGAACTGTTTTTT.

This clonotype was detected only once. This chain joins TRBV27 and TRBJ2-7; possibly TRBD1 or TRBD2 for D (5 bases each). Germline assignment: CDR1 MNHEY and CDR2 SMNVEV (reference sequence). The length of the CDR3 is 14 residues. V was trimmed by 7 bases and J by 7 bases, leaving 20 bases between them. CDR3 sequence reads: CASNRGRSYNEQYF. The CDR3 DNA sequence: TGTGCCAGCAACCGGGGCCGCTCCTACAATGAGCAGTACTTC.

This clonotype has just a few counts. CDR3 coding DNA: TGTGCCAGCAGGGGACAGGGGTCAAGACAGGGCGAGCAGTACTTC. Translated: CASRGQGSRQGEQYF. The rearrangement uses TRBV28 and TRBJ2-7, with 10 bases identical to TRBD1. The CDR3 is 15 amino acids. Germline V gives CDR1 MDHEN, CDR2 SYDVKM. Trimming took 6 bases from V and 6 from J; bases not matched to a gene: 11.

This chain joins TRBV28 and TRBJ2-1; D uncertain. CDR1 is MDHEN, CDR2 SYDVKM, per germline. The length of the CDR3 is 15 residues. The germline V and J ends were trimmed by 2 bases and 4 bases, with 12 bases remaining between them. The CDR3 DNA follows: TGTGCCAGCAGTTTACCCCAGGCAGCATACAATGAGCAGTTCTTC. Amino acid sequence: CASSLPQAAYNEQFF.

This clonotype was picked up a small number of times. This chain links TRBV7-3 with TRBJ2-1; TRBD2 is a possible D gene (6 bases). The CDR3 has 16 amino acids. V lost 1 base, J lost 4 bases, and 14 bases lay in between. Per the germline V gene, CDR1 is SGHTA and CDR2 is FQGTGA. The CDR3 nucleotides are TGTGCCAGCAGCTTAAGGCCCGGAGGGGCGTACAATGAGCAGTTCTTC. Translation gives CASSLRPGGAYNEQFF.

The chain is built from TRBV27 and TRBJ2-1; weak D call: TRBD1 (6 bases). This CDR3 has 15 amino acids. Trimming removed 5 bases from V and 5 bases from J, with 16 bases in between. CDR1 is MNHEY and CDR2 is SMNVEV in the germline V gene (reference sequence). For the CDR3, the DNA is TGTGCCAGCAGTAACCTACCTGGACAGAACAATGAGCAGTTCTTC. Protein sequence: CASSNLPGQNNEQFF.

This clonotype was found a few times. The V call is TRBV7-9, the J call TRBJ2-5; D uncertain. Trimming left V 3 bases short and J 4 bases short, with 15 bases between. Germline V lookup: CDR1 SEHNR, CDR2 FQNEAQ (reference sequence). The CDR3 length is 15 residues. CDR3 bases: TGTGCCAGCAGCTTCCCGAGGCGAGGATCAGAGACCCAGTACTTC. Translated, it gives CASSFPRRGSETQYF.